This passage covers 22 T cell receptor beta chains from one sample sequenced in a study of blood T cells in healthy people across ages. Through a sample-barcoded 5' primer and a J-beta primer mix, a second PCR was run for 7 to 11 cycles. TCRdb called the 5' RACE reads again in MiXCR, with one record for every CDR3 protein. The sample records 800,000 or so distinct CDR3 sequences, about 62% being singletons. The sequenced material came from blood. The receptors originated from a man aged 25 to 40 in good health.

The CDR3, as DNA: TGTGCCAGCAGTCAACGACGTCCCTCGGAGCCCCAGCATTTT. Translated, it gives CASSQRRPSEPQHF. The genes are TRBV6-2 or TRBV6-3 and TRBJ1-5; D is uncertain. Germline CDR1 reads MNHEY; CDR2 reads SVGEGT. V lost 5 bases and J lost 8, with 16 bases in between. The CDR3 consists of 14 residues.

The chain joins TRBV28 to TRBJ2-7; D might be TRBD1 (6 bases). V lost 3 bases and J lost 6, with 18 bases in between. Germline CDR1 and CDR2: MDHEN and SYDVKM. The CDR3 is 15 residues long. Here the CDR3 DNA reads TGTGCCAGCAGTTTGATCGAGGGGGTGTGGGTCGAGCAGTACTTC. Translation: CASSLIEGVWVEQYF.

This clonotype was observed a handful of times. This chain connects TRBV7-2 to TRBJ2-7; D is undetermined. The length of the CDR3 is 18 residues. The germline V gene has CDR1 SGHTA and CDR2 FQGNSA. Trimming cost V 4 bases and J 2 bases, with 24 bases left between them. This CDR3 is CASSSEDSWTATTYEQYF. CDR3 DNA sequence: TGTGCCAGCAGCTCCGAGGATTCGTGGACCGCTACCACCTACGAGCAGTACTTC.

This clonotype was seen only a few times. The J gene is TRBJ1-2, the V gene TRBV7-9; unclear D gene. In germline, CDR1 is SEHNR, CDR2 FQNEAQ (reference sequence). V lost 5 bases and J 4 bases, leaving 5 bases between the germline ends. This CDR3 region has 11 residues. In DNA, the CDR3 is TGTGCCAGCAGCCCCCTCTATGGCTACACCTTC. Its protein product is CASSPLYGYTF.

The chain recombines TRBV13 with TRBJ2-1; 8 nucleotides match TRBD1. The trim removed 5 bases at V and 8 bases at J, leaving 8 bases unmatched. Germline loops: CDR1 PRHDT, CDR2 FYEKMQ (reference sequence). The CDR3 has 14 residues. CDR3 in amino acids: CASSLGQGGHEQFF. The CDR3 DNA follows: TGTGCCAGCAGCCTCGGACAGGGCGGGCATGAGCAGTTCTTC.

This clonotype was observed a handful of times. The chain links TRBV7-2 to TRBJ2-7; 9 nucleotides line up with TRBD1. This CDR3 contains 14 residues. Germline CDR1 is SGHTA and CDR2 is FQGNSA. With V trimmed by 5 bases and J by 3 bases, 5 bases remained unmatched. The CDR3 here is CASSVRDRVYEQYF. In DNA form, the CDR3 reads TGTGCCAGCAGCGTCCGGGACAGGGTCTACGAGCAGTACTTC.

This clonotype was picked up a small number of times. The chain recombines TRBV9 with TRBJ2-1, with TRBD1 matching 7 bases. The germline V gene encodes CDR1 SGDLS and CDR2 YYNGEE. The ends lost 3 bases at V and 1 base at J; junction bases unmatched: 7. The CDR3 totals 16 residues. This chain's CDR3 is CASSATGTESYNEQFF. The CDR3 coding sequence is TGTGCCAGCAGCGCCACGGGGACAGAGTCCTACAATGAGCAGTTCTTC.

This rearrangement joins TRBV5-1 to TRBJ1-4; TRBD1 might be the D (5 bases). Looked up from germline, CDR1 is SGHRS and CDR2 is YFSETQ. The CDR3 is 15 residues long. Trimming shortened V by 0 bases and J by 7 bases, and 13 bases separated the two germline ends. The CDR3 region has the DNA TGCGCCAGCAGCTTGGCACAAGGGGAAGGTGAAAAACTGTTTTTT. Translation gives CASSLAQGEGEKLFF. Complete variable domain (other parts from reference TRBV5-1 and TRBJ1-4): KAGVTQTPRYLIKTRGQQVTLSCSPISGHRSVSWYQQTPGQGLQFLFEYFSETQRNKGNFPGRFSGRQFSNSRSEMNVSTLELGDSALYLCASSLAQGEGEKLFFGSGTQLSVL.

This sequence joins TRBV20-1 and TRBJ2-3; 12 bases are shared with TRBD2. The CDR3 has 15 residues. V lost 2 bases to trimming and J lost 2 bases; unmatched junction nucleotides: 2. Germline V gives CDR1 DFQATT, CDR2 SNEGSKA (reference sequence). This CDR3 reads CSARTSGGTTDTQYF. CDR3 sequence (DNA): TGCAGTGCTAGAACTAGCGGGGGGACCACAGATACGCAGTATTTT.

The CDR3 is CATSDLGPNRGNEQFF. CDR3 nucleotides: TGTGCCACCAGTGACTTGGGACCGAATAGGGGAAATGAGCAGTTCTTC. The chain joins TRBV24-1 to TRBJ2-1; tentatively, D is TRBD1 or TRBD2 (5 bases each). CDR1 KGHDR and CDR2 SFDVKD come from the germline V gene. CDR3 length: 16 residues. The germline V and J ends were trimmed by 4 bases and 7 bases, with 19 bases remaining between them.

The V and J genes are TRBV28 and TRBJ2-3; 8 nucleotides line up with TRBD2. CDR3 length equals 15 residues. Germline CDR1 MDHEN, CDR2 SYDVKM. With V trimmed by 8 bases and J by 1 base, 8 bases remained unmatched. DNA for the CDR3: TGTGCCAGCGACGGGGGGGCCCTAGGCACAGATACGCAGTATTTT. Its protein product is CASDGGALGTDTQYF. The complete variable domain, with remaining parts taken from reference TRBV28 and TRBJ2-3, reads DVKVTQSSRYLVKRTGEKVFLECVQDMDHENMFWYRQDPGLGLRLIYFSYDVKMKEKGDIPEGYSVSREKKERFSLILESASTNQTSMYLCASDGGALGTDTQYFGPGTRLTVL.

The chain joins TRBV7-9 to TRBJ1-2; unclear D gene. Trimming removed 0 bases at V and 1 base at J, with 3 bases between. CDR1 and CDR2 (germline): SEHNR, FQNEAQ (reference sequence). This CDR3 is 13 amino acids long. CDR3: CASSLADNYGYTF. The CDR3 DNA sequence: TGTGCCAGCAGCTTAGCAGATAACTATGGCTACACCTTC.

This clonotype occurred a few times. The V call is TRBV5-1, the J call TRBJ1-4; a weak D match, TRBD1 (6 bases). The germline CDR1 and CDR2 sequences are SGHRS and YFSETQ. CDR3 length: 16 residues. V shed 0 bases and J shed 0 bases, with 9 bases lying between them. CDR3 DNA sequence: TGCGCCAGCAGCTTGGAAACAGGGTCAACTAATGAAAAACTGTTTTTT. This encodes CASSLETGSTNEKLFF. The whole variable domain, filled in from reference TRBV5-1 and TRBJ1-4, reads KAGVTQTPRYLIKTRGQQVTLSCSPISGHRSVSWYQQTPGQGLQFLFEYFSETQRNKGNFPGRFSGRQFSNSRSEMNVSTLELGDSALYLCASSLETGSTNEKLFFGSGTQLSVL.

The rearrangement links TRBV29-1 to TRBJ2-1; D may be TRBD2 (5 bases). The J call may be mistaken, given a closer DNA end match to TRBJ2-7. This CDR3 contains 13 residues. Germline V gene data show CDR1 as SQVTM and CDR2 as ANQGSEA. DNA for the CDR3: TGCAGCGTCTCCGGGGTAAGGTACAATGAGCAGTACTTC. This gives the protein CSVSGVRYNEQYF.

This chain connects TRBV7-2 to TRBJ1-1; TRBD1 matches 9 bases. V lost 4 bases to trimming and J lost 1 base; unmatched junction nucleotides: 4. CDR1 SGHTA and CDR2 FQGNSA come from the germline V gene. The CDR3 is 15 amino acids. For the CDR3, the DNA is TGTGCCAGCAGCTCCGGACAGGGGTGGAACACTGAAGCTTTCTTT. It encodes CASSSGQGWNTEAFF.

This rearrangement joins TRBV6-5 to TRBJ2-7; the D gene is possibly TRBD2 (7 bases). Per the germline V gene, CDR1 is MNHEY and CDR2 is SVGAGI. Trimming shortened V by 7 bases and J by 2 bases, and 18 bases separated the two germline ends. The CDR3 is 15 amino acids. DNA for the CDR3: TGTGCCAGCACTCTAGGGGGGGCAAGGGCCTACGAGCAGTACTTC. It encodes CASTLGGARAYEQYF.

The chain has TRBV4-2 and TRBJ2-3; the D is unclear. CDR1 and CDR2 (germline): LGHNA, YNFKEQ. The CDR3 runs to 15 residues. Trimming shortened V by 1 base and J by 2 bases, and 10 bases separated the two germline ends. CDR3 loop: CASSQGRIATDTQYF. The CDR3 region has the DNA TGTGCCAGCAGCCAAGGGAGAATCGCCACAGATACGCAGTATTTT.

This clonotype was recorded a few times. The V and J genes are TRBV3-1 and TRBJ1-2; tentative D call: TRBD1 (6 bases). The CDR3 covers 14 residues. Germline CDR1 LGHDT, CDR2 YNNKEL (reference sequence). Trimming cost V 4 bases and J 4 bases, with 13 bases left between them. In DNA form, the CDR3 reads TGTGCCAGCAGCCGGGCGGGGGCGGCCTATGGCTACACCTTC. Residues: CASSRAGAAYGYTF.

This clonotype was seen only once. This chain uses TRBV20-1 with TRBJ2-7, with 10 bases lining up with TRBD2. Germline assignment: CDR1 DFQATT and CDR2 SNEGSKA (reference sequence). This CDR3 comprises 12 residues. The DNA for the CDR3 is TGCAGCCTCACTAGCGGGGCAGGTGAGCAGTACTTC. Its translation: CSLTSGAGEQYF.

V is TRBV3-1 and J is TRBJ2-1; D gene uncertain. The V end lost 1 base, the J end lost 9 bases, and 4 bases lay between the germline ends. Per the germline V gene, CDR1 is LGHDT and CDR2 is YNNKEL (reference sequence). The CDR3 extends over 11 amino acids. The CDR3, as DNA: TGTGCCAGCAGCCAAGGTAGTGAGCAGTTCTTC. It encodes CASSQGSEQFF.

The chain combines TRBV5-1 with TRBJ2-7; D is perhaps TRBD2 (6 bases). Per the germline V gene, CDR1 is SGHRS and CDR2 is YFSETQ. Deletions cut 4 bases from V and 5 bases from J, with 19 bases between. This CDR3 is 15 amino acids long. CDR3 in amino acids: CASSPNPGDTDEQYF. The CDR3 DNA sequence: TGCGCCAGCAGCCCTAACCCGGGAGACACCGACGAGCAGTACTTC.

The chain uses TRBV7-2 and TRBJ1-5; 9 bases agree with TRBD1. The CDR3 length is 14 residues. The germline CDR1 and CDR2 sequences are SGHTA and FQGNSA. Losses at the gene ends were 7 bases for V and 5 bases for J; bases not matched to a gene: 6. The CDR3 coding sequence is TGTGCCAGCACCCCGGGACAGGGTCATCAGCCCCAGCATTTT. Encoded protein: CASTPGQGHQPQHF.